The 8 T cell receptor beta chains below were found in one sample sequenced in a study of T cells in Graves' hyperthyroidism and ophthalmopathy. The investigators amplified TCR beta CDR3 regions from RNA transcripts. TCR CDR3 underwent first-round RT-PCR with the HTBI primer set. TCRdb used MiXCR to reprocess the multiplex PCR reads, holding one entry per CDR3 protein. The table shows about 510,000 distinct CDR3 sequences, with 40% to 50% occurring only once. Sequencing used peripheral blood or thyroid tissue (not recorded which). The receptors shown here come from an adult woman with Graves' disease, either hyperthyroidism or ophthalmopathy (not recorded which).

This clonotype was seen ten or more times. This sequence joins TRBV10-3 and TRBJ1-5; weak D call: TRBD1 (5 bases). The germline V and J ends were trimmed by 0 bases and 6 bases, with 15 bases remaining between them. The CDR3 spans 16 residues. The germline V gene has CDR1 ENHRY and CDR2 SYGVKD. The CDR3 loop reads CAISESGRGEGQPQHF. As DNA, the CDR3 is TGTGCCATCAGTGAGTCCGGTCGAGGGGAGGGTCAGCCCCAGCATTTT.

This clonotype was seen many times. The rearrangement joins TRBV7-8 to TRBJ1-2; maybe TRBD1 (6 bases). The V and J ends lost 1 base and 8 bases respectively, with 14 bases between them. The CDR3 consists of 14 residues. Looked up from germline, CDR1 is SGHVS and CDR2 is FQNEAQ. CDR3 DNA: TGTGCCAGCAGCTTAGGACAGGCTCGCAGCGGCTACACCTTC. Translation: CASSLGQARSGYTF.

This clonotype appeared many times. The chain joins TRBV7-2 to TRBJ2-2; no reliable D call. CDR1 and CDR2 from the germline V gene are SGHTA and FQGNSA. This CDR3 is 13 amino acids long. V lost 5 bases and J lost 5, with 9 bases in between. The CDR3 DNA sequence: TGTGCCAGCAGCCAACAAATGACCGGGGAGCTGTTTTTT. Its protein product is CASSQQMTGELFF.

V usage is TRBV7-9 and J usage is TRBJ1-2; perhaps TRBD1 as D (6 bases). There are 15 residues in the CDR3. Per the germline V gene, CDR1 is SEHNR and CDR2 is FQNEAQ (reference sequence). V was trimmed by 4 bases and J by 6 bases, leaving 18 bases between them. In nucleotides, the CDR3 is TGTGCCAGCAGCTCAGGGGAGACCTTCCGGGATGGCTACACCTTC. This translates into CASSSGETFRDGYTF.

Concerning this clonotype itself: A much larger clone is a single base away; this may be a read error. V gene TRBV6-5 combines with J gene TRBJ1-1; possible D gene TRBD1, 5 bases. Germline CDR1 is MNHEY and CDR2 is SVGAGI. CDR3 size: 15 residues. V was clipped by 2 bases and J by 4 bases, with 14 bases between them. The CDR3 DNA reads TGTGCCAGCAGTTACAGGCACAGGCCGAGCACTGAAGCTTTCTTT. Translating gives CASSYRHRPSTEAFF.

Only a few counts were recorded for this clonotype. The V call is TRBV11-2, the J call TRBJ1-6; D is ambiguous. The CDR3 covers 15 residues. Germline CDR1 SGHAT, CDR2 FQNNGV. Trimming removed 7 bases from V and 2 bases from J, with 12 bases in between. CDR3: CASTLGRTYNSPLHF. The CDR3 DNA sequence: TGTGCCAGCACCCTGGGGAGGACCTATAATTCACCCCTCCACTTT.

In its sample, this clonotype was seen many times. The chain carries TRBV19 and TRBJ1-2; no reliable D call. From germline, CDR1 is LNHDA and CDR2 SQIVND (reference sequence). The CDR3 runs to 12 residues. V was shortened by 10 bases and J by 8 bases, with 17 bases between the two germline ends. CDR3 amino acids: CATSGDLGGYTF. The CDR3 DNA reads TGTGCCACAAGCGGCGACTTGGGCGGCTACACCTTC.

This chain uses TRBV2 with TRBJ2-5, with a tentative D call TRBD1 (6 bases). The CDR3 sequence is 11 residues long. The germline V gene has CDR1 SNHLY and CDR2 FYNNEI. Trimming removed 10 bases at V and 3 bases at J, with 9 bases between. The CDR3 DNA reads as TGTGCCACCCGGGACAAAGAGACCCAGTACTTC. Encoded protein: CATRDKETQYF.